Sequencing of this T cell receptor (beta chain) was carried out in a study of T cell responses to AZD1222 COVID-19 vaccine. Here immunoSEQ multiplex PCR was the method, and the copy in TCRdb shows in-frame clones only, minus some. The table lists 150,000 or so clones, more than 75% of them singletons. Germline V lookup: CDR1 LNHDA, CDR2 SQIVND (reference sequence). Trimming stripped 3 bases from V and 3 bases from J, with 14 bases between. CDR3 length equals 15 residues. The TCR sequence derives from an adult in good health. V gene TRBV19 combines with J gene TRBJ1-1, with D possibly being TRBD1 (5 bases). The sample here was peripheral blood, taken on day 0 of AZD1222 vaccination. The CDR3 protein is CASSILAARDTEAFF. The DNA of the CDR3 is TGTGCCAGTAGTATCCTAGCGGCCAGGGACACTGAAGCTTTCTTT.